Shown below are 9 T cell receptor beta chains from a single sample sequenced in a study of blood T cell repertoires in COVID-19. Here immunoSEQ multiplex PCR was the method, and the copy in TCRdb shows in-frame clones only, minus some. The data hold approximately 670,000 clones, with 80% to 90% observed a single time. The sample comprised peripheral blood. All receptors come from a woman aged 18 to 35 with acute or convalescent COVID-19.

The rearrangement links TRBV19 to TRBJ2-7, with D perhaps TRBD1 (6 bases). Germline V gene sequence: CDR1 LNHDA, CDR2 SQIVND (reference sequence). The CDR3 is 14 residues long. V lost 2 bases to trimming and J lost 2 bases, with 10 bases between them. This CDR3 is CASSISDRTYEQYF. CDR3 sequence (DNA): TGTGCCAGTAGTATATCGGACAGAACCTACGAGCAGTACTTC.

The chain uses TRBV5-1 and TRBJ1-2; D is possibly TRBD1 (6 bases). Germline CDR1 is SGHRS and CDR2 is YFSETQ. The CDR3 spans 15 residues. Trimming took off 0 bases at V and 6 bases at J, with 15 bases between the two ends. The CDR3 region is CASSLGDRLHDGYTF. CDR3 DNA: TGCGCCAGCAGCTTGGGAGACAGGTTGCATGATGGCTACACCTTC. The entire variable domain, with the rest obtained from reference TRBV5-1 and TRBJ1-2, is as follows: KAGVTQTPRYLIKTRGQQVTLSCSPISGHRSVSWYQQTPGQGLQFLFEYFSETQRNKGNFPGRFSGRQFSNSRSEMNVSTLELGDSALYLCASSLGDRLHDGYTFGSGTRLTVV.

As concerns this clone: The same CDR3 arises from other DNA sequences in this sample as well. The chain carries TRBV3-1 (or the pseudogene TRBV3-2) and TRBJ1-2; D is possibly TRBD1 (5 bases). CDR3 length: 12 amino acids. Trimming pared 1 base from V and 8 bases from J, leaving 8 bases between. Germline assignment: CDR1 LGHDT and CDR2 YNNKEL (reference sequence). The CDR3 nucleotides read TGTGCCAGCAGCCAAGGGCAGGGAGGCTACACCTTC. It codes for CASSQGQGGYTF.

The chain carries TRBV19 and TRBJ1-2; D may be TRBD1 (6 bases). The V gene lost 8 bases and the J gene lost 5 bases, with 15 bases spanning the gap. The CDR3 runs 13 residues. The germline V gene has CDR1 LNHDA and CDR2 SQIVND (reference sequence). As DNA, the CDR3 is TGTGCCAGTTCTCCTCGGACAGAGTATGGCTACACCTTC. Its translation is CASSPRTEYGYTF.

The V call is TRBV5-5, the J call TRBJ1-2; 7 bases align to TRBD1. This CDR3 region has 13 residues. The J segment lost 8 bases and the V segment lost 0 bases, leaving 4 bases of the junction unmatched. Germline V gene sequence: CDR1 SGHKS, CDR2 YYEKEE (reference sequence). CDR3 protein: CASSLGDRGGYTF. For the CDR3, the DNA is TGTGCCAGCAGCTTGGGGGACAGAGGGGGCTACACCTTC. The full variable domain, with the rest looked up from reference TRBV5-5 and TRBJ1-2, is DAGVTQSPTHLIKTRGQQVTLRCSPISGHKSVSWYQQVLGQGPQFIFQYYEKEERGRGNFPDRFSARQFPNYSSELNVNALLLGDSALYLCASSLGDRGGYTFGSGTRLTVV.

CDR3 DNA sequence: TGTGCCAGCAGCCAAGAGTGGCTAGGACTAGCGGGGACCTTATCCTACGAGCAGTACTTC. Its translation is CASSQEWLGLAGTLSYEQYF. The chain has TRBV14 and TRBJ2-7; 12 positions agree with TRBD2. This CDR3 contains 20 residues. The junction had 13 bases not matched to a gene; V was cut back by 0 bases and J by 1 base. Germline V CDR1 and CDR2: SGHDN, FVKESK.

This chain links TRBV7-6 with TRBJ2-3, with TRBD2 matching over 8 bases. J was trimmed by 6 bases and V by 5 bases; bases with no gene match: 10. The CDR3 has 15 amino acids. CDR1 SGHVS and CDR2 FNYEAQ come from the germline V gene. The CDR3 spells CASSPSPGGVDTQYF. DNA for the CDR3: TGTGCCAGCAGCCCTAGTCCGGGGGGGGTGGATACGCAGTATTTT.

The genes are TRBV7-3 and TRBJ1-2, with a possible D match to TRBD1 (5 bases). Germline V gene data show CDR1 as SGHTA and CDR2 as FQGTGA. Trimming pared 5 bases from V and 8 bases from J, leaving 18 bases between. CDR3 size: 14 residues. The CDR3 reads CASSQGQGLRGYTF. The CDR3 nucleotides read TGTGCCAGCAGCCAAGGCCAGGGACTTCGGGGCTACACCTTC.

V usage is TRBV3-1 (or the pseudogene TRBV3-2) and J usage is TRBJ1-2, with 10 bases fitting TRBD1. The V gene end was trimmed by 7 bases and the J gene end by 6 bases; junction bases not matched to a gene: 14. Germline V gives CDR1 LGHDT, CDR2 YNNKEL (reference sequence). This CDR3 is 16 amino acids long. CDR3 nucleotides: TGTGCCAGCAACGCAAGACAGGGGGCGGGATGGGATGGCTACACCTTC. It specifies CASNARQGAGWDGYTF.